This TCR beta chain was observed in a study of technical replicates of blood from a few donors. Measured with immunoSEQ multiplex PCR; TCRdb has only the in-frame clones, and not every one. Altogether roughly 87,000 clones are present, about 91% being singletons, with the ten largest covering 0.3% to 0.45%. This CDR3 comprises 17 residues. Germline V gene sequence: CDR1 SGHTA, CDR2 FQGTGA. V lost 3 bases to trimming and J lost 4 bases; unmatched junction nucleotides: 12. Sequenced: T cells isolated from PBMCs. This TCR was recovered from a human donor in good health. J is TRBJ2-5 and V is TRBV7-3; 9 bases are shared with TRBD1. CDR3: CASSFLWSGQGLETQYF. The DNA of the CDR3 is TGTGCCAGCAGCTTTTTGTGGTCCGGACAGGGGTTAGAGACCCAGTACTTC.